This TCR beta chain is drawn from a study of PD-1 blockade in classical Hodgkin lymphoma. Each patient experienced a relapse that followed autologous stem cell transplantation, and brentuximab vedotin exposure varied. Method: immunoSEQ multiplex PCR; TCRdb's copy keeps in-frame clones and lacks some. The data show 19,000 or so clones, 75% to 85% seen once. The CDR3 totals 14 residues. Germline lookup yields CDR1 SGHKS and CDR2 YYEKEE (reference sequence). The trim removed 0 bases at V and 4 bases at J, leaving 0 bases unmatched. This chain links TRBV5-5 with TRBJ2-7, with TRBD1 identical over 11 bases. The receptor was derived from a human donor with classical Hodgkin lymphoma. Material: peripheral blood mononuclear cells (PBMCs), obtained at baseline. CDR3: CASSLGDRGYEQYF. The CDR3 region has the DNA TGTGCCAGCAGCTTGGGGGACAGGGGGTACGAGCAGTACTTC.